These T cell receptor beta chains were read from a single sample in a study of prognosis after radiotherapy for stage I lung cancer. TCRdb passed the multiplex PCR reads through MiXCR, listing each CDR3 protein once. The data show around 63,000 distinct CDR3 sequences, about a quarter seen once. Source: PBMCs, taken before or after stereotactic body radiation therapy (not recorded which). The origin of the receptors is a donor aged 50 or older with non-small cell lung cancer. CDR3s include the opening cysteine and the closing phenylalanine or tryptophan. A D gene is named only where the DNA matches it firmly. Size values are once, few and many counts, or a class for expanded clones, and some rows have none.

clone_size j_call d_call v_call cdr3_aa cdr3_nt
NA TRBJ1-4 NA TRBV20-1 CSASRGGHEKLFF TGCAGTGCCTCGAGGGGGGGTCATGAAAAACTGTTTTTT
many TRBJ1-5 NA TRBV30 CAWSPDSNQPQHF TGTGCCTGGAGTCCGGATAGCAATCAGCCCCAGCATTTT
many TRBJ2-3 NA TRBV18 CASSPGLMSGADESDTQYF TGTGCCAGCTCACCGGGTCTCATGTCGGGGGCTGACGAGTCAGATACGCAGTATTTT
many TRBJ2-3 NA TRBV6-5 CASSPGTDTQYF TGTGCCAGCTCTCCAGGCACAGATACGCAGTATTTT
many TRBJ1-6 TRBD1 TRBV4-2 CASSQDGPGTGNSPLHF TGTGCCAGCAGCCAAGACGGGCCGGGGACAGGGAATTCACCCCTCCACTTT
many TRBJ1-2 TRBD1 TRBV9 CASSVGNRGHGNYGYTF TGTGCCAGCAGCGTAGGAAACAGGGGGCATGGTAACTATGGCTACACCTTC
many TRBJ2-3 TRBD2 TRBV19 CASSAGGGLTDTQYF TGTGCCAGTAGTGCGGGAGGGGGCCTCACAGATACGCAGTATTTT
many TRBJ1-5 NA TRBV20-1 CSAKTATQPQHF TGCAGTGCTAAGACAGCTACTCAGCCCCAGCATTTT
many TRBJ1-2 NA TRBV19 CASSRGPRGTPNWGFGYTF TGTGCCAGTAGTAGGGGCCCGCGCGGGACGCCTAACTGGGGGTTTGGCTACACCTTC
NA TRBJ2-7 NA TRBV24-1 CETSDGGEQYF TGTGAAACCAGTGATGGAGGAGAGCAGTACTTC
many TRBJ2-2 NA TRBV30 CACTPYANTGELFF TGTGCCTGCACCCCGTATGCGAACACCGGGGAGCTGTTTTTT
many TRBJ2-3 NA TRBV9 CASSRRSLLDTQYF TGTGCCAGCAGCCGGCGTTCCCTACTTGATACGCAGTATTTT
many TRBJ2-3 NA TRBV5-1 CASSFDGGSTDTQYF TGCGCCAGCAGCTTTGATGGGGGAAGCACAGATACGCAGTATTTT
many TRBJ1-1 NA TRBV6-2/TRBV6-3 CASSYGDRPNTEAFF TGTGCCAGCAGTTACGGAGACAGACCGAACACTGAAGCTTTCTTT
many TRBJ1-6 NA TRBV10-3 CAISESASPLHF TGTGCCATCAGTGAGTCGGCTTCACCCCTCCACTTT
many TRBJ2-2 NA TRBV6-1 CASSPEGGDTGELFF TGTGCCAGCAGTCCCGAGGGAGGTGACACCGGGGAGCTGTTTTTT
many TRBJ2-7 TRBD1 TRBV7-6 CASSLSGQGFYEQYF TGTGCCAGCAGCTTATCGGGACAGGGGTTCTACGAGCAGTACTTC
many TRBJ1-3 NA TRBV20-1 CSARASASTIYF TGCAGTGCTAGAGCCTCCGCGTCCACCATATATTTT
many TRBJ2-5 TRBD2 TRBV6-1 CASLWASGGEETQYF TGTGCCAGCCTCTGGGCTAGCGGGGGGGAAGAGACCCAGTACTTC
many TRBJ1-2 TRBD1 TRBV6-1 CASSAGQGLFGYTF TGTGCCAGCAGTGCCGGACAGGGTTTATTCGGCTACACCTTC
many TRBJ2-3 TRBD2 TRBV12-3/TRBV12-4 CASSLTSGGTDTQYF TGTGCCAGCAGTTTAACTAGCGGGGGCACAGATACGCAGTATTTT
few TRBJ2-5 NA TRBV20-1 CSAPPPAGAGETQYF TGCAGTGCTCCTCCTCCGGCGGGGGCGGGGGAGACCCAGTACTTC
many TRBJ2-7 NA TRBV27 CASSFQGKVYEQYF TGTGCCAGCAGTTTCCAAGGGAAAGTCTACGAGCAGTACTTC
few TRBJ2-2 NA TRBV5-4 CASSSGQNGELFF TGTGCCAGCAGCTCCGGACAGAACGGGGAGCTGTTTTTT
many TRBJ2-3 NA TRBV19 CASSGRGRSTDTQYF TGTGCCAGTAGCGGGAGGGGGCGCAGCACAGATACGCAGTATTTT
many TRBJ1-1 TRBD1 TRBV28 CASRGQGANTEAFF TGTGCCAGCAGAGGACAGGGGGCTAACACTGAAGCTTTCTTT
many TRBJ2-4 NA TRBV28 CASSPLHGVGGKNIQYF TGTGCCAGCAGCCCCCTCCATGGGGTAGGAGGGAAAAACATTCAGTACTTC
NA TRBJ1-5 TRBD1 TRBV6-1 CARNRGRQHQHF TGTGCCAGGAACAGGGGGCGGCAGCACCAGCATTTT
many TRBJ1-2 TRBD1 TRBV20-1 CSADEQGAKDGYTF TGCAGTGCTGACGAACAGGGGGCGAAGGATGGCTACACCTTC
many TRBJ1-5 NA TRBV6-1 CASSEVGGHQPQHF TGTGCCAGCAGTGAGGTGGGAGGCCATCAGCCCCAGCATTTT
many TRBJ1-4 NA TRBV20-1 CSARGQYEKLFF TGCAGTGCTAGAGGGCAGTATGAAAAACTGTTTTTT